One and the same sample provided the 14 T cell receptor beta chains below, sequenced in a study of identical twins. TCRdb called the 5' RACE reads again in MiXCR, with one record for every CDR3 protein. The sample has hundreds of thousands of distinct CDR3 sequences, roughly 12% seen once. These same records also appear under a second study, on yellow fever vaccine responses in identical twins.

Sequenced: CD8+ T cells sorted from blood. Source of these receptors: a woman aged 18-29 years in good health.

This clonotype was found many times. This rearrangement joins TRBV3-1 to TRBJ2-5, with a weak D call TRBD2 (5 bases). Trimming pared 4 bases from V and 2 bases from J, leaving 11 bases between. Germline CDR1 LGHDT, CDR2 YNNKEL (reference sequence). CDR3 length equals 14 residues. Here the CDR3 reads CASSLGLAQETQYF. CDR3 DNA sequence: TGTGCCAGCAGCCTAGGACTGGCTCAAGAGACCCAGTACTTC.

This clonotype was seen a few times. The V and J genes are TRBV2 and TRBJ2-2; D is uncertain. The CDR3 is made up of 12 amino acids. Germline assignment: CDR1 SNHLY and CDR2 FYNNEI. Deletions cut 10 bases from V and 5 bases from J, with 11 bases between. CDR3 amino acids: CANGMTTGELFF. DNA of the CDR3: TGTGCCAACGGAATGACTACCGGGGAGCTGTTTTTT.

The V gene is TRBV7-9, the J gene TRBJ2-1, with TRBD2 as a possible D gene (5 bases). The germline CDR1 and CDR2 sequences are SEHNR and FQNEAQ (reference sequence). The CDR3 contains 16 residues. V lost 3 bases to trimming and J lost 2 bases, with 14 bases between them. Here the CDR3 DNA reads TGTGCCAGCAGCTTTGGGTTCGGGGTCACCTACAATGAGCAGTTCTTC. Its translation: CASSFGFGVTYNEQFF.

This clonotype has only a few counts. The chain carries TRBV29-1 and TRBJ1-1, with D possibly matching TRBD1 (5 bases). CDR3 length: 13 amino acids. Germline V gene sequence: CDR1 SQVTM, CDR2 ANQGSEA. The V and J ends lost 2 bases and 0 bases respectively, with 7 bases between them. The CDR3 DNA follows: TGCAGCGTTGAAAAGGGGATGAACACTGAAGCTTTCTTT. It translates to CSVEKGMNTEAFF.

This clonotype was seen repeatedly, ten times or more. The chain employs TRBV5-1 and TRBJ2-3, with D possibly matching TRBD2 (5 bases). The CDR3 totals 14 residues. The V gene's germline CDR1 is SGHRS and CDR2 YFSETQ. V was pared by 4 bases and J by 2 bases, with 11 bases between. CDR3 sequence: CASSPGSITDTQYF. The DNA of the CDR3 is TGCGCCAGCAGCCCGGGGTCTATCACAGATACGCAGTATTTT.

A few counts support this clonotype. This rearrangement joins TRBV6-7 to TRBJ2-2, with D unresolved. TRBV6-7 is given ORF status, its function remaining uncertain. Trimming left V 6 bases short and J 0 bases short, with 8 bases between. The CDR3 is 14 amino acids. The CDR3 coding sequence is TGTGCCAGCAGGGGCCGTCCGAACACCGGGGAGCTGTTTTTT. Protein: CASRGRPNTGELFF.

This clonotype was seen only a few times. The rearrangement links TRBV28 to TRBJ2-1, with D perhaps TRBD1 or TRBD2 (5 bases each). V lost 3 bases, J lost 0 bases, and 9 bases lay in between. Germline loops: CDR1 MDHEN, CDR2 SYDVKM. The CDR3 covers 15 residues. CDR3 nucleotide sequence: TGTGCCAGCAGTTTCGGGGACCCCTCCTACAATGAGCAGTTCTTC. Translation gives CASSFGDPSYNEQFF. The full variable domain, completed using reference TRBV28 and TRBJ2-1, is DVKVTQSSRYLVKRTGEKVFLECVQDMDHENMFWYRQDPGLGLRLIYFSYDVKMKEKGDIPEGYSVSREKKERFSLILESASTNQTSMYLCASSFGDPSYNEQFFGPGTRLTVL.

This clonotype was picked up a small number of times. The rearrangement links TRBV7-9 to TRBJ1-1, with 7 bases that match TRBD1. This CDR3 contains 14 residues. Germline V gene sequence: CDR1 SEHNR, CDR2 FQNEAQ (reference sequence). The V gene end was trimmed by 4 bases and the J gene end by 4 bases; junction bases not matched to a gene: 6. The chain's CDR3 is CASSSKGQFTEAFF. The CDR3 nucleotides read TGTGCCAGCAGCTCAAAGGGACAGTTCACTGAAGCTTTCTTT.

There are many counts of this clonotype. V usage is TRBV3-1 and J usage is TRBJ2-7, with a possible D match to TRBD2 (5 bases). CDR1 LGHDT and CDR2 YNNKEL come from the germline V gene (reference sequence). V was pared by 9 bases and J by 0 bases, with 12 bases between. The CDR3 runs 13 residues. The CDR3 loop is CASKLGGSYEQYF. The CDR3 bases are TGTGCCAGTAAACTCGGAGGCTCCTACGAGCAGTACTTC.

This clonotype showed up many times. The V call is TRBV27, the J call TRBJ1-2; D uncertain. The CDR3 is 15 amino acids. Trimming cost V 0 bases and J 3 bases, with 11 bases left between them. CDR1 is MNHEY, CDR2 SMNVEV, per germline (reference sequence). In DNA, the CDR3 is TGTGCCAGCAGTTTATCCGCAGGCGGATACTATGGCTACACCTTC. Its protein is CASSLSAGGYYGYTF.

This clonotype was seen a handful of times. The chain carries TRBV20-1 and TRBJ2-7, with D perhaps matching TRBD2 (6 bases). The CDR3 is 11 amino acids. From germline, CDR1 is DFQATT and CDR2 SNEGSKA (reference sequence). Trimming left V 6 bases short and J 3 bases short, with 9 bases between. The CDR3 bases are TGCAGTGCGCAGGACTACTACGAGCAGTACTTC. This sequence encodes CSAQDYYEQYF.

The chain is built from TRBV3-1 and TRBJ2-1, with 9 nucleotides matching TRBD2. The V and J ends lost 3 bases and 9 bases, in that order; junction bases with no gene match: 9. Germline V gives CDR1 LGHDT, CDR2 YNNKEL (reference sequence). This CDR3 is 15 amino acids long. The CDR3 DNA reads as TGTGCCAGCAGCCACCCTAGCGGGGCCTTTTCTGAGCAGTTCTTC. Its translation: CASSHPSGAFSEQFF.

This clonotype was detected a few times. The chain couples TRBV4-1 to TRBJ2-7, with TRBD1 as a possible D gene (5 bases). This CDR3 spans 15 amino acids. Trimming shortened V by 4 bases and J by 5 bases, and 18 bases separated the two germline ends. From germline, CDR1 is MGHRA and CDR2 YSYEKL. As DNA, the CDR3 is TGCGCCAGCAGCCCTAAGTCAGGGTTAGATCACGAGCAGTACTTC. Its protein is CASSPKSGLDHEQYF.

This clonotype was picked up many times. CDR3 sequence: CSVGTAYEQYV. Written as DNA, the CDR3 is TGCAGCGTCGGGACAGCCTACGAGCAGTACGTC. V gene TRBV29-1 combines with J gene TRBJ2-7; the match to TRBD1 covers 7 bases. V was pared by 6 bases and J by 2 bases, with 1 base of the junction left unmatched. Germline CDR1 and CDR2: SQVTM and ANQGSEA. The CDR3 is 11 residues long.